These 5 T cell receptor beta chains share one sample of origin, sequenced in a study of blood T cell dynamics during melanoma immunotherapy. Noted time point: week 3, after first cycle of checkpoint inhibitor. The table came from immunoSEQ multiplex PCR; TCRdb's copy has only in-frame clones and leaves some out. This table has about 19,000 clones, roughly 85% appearing once. The source material was blood, sampled from a patient treated with checkpoint blockade. These receptors all stem from a human donor with melanoma.

This chain joins TRBV2 and TRBJ1-5, with 8 bases matching TRBD1. Germline loops: CDR1 SNHLY, CDR2 FYNNEI. The CDR3 covers 14 residues. V lost 6 bases, J lost 7 bases, and 8 bases stayed unmatched. The CDR3: CASSPDRDGQPQHF. The CDR3 nucleotides are TGTGCCAGCAGCCCGGACAGGGACGGACAGCCCCAGCATTTT. Variable domain in full (rest from reference TRBV2 and TRBJ1-5): EPEVTQTPSHQVTQMGQEVILRCVPISNHLYFYWYRQILGQKVEFLVSFYNNEISEKSEIFDDQFSVERPDGSNFTLKIRSTKLEDSAMYFCASSPDRDGQPQHFGDGTRLSIL.

The rearrangement uses TRBV28 and TRBJ2-7; 16 bases are shared with TRBD2. The CDR3 loop spans 17 amino acids. Trimming cost V 8 bases and J 3 bases; bases outside gene matches: 10. Germline CDR1 and CDR2: MDHEN and SYDVKM. In DNA, the CDR3 is TGTGCCAGCGGGACCCCGGGACTAGCGGGAGGGAACTACGAGCAGTACTTC. Its translation: CASGTPGLAGGNYEQYF.

The chain joins TRBV5-6 to TRBJ2-2; possibly TRBD1 or TRBD2 for D (5 bases each). With 0 bases removed from V and 4 bases from J, the gap between germline ends came to 10 bases. Germline assignment: CDR1 SGHDT and CDR2 YYEEEE. The CDR3 spans 15 residues. CDR3 protein: CASSLGAGSTGELFF. As DNA, the CDR3 is TGTGCCAGCAGCTTGGGTGCAGGGAGCACCGGGGAGCTGTTTTTT.

The chain links TRBV2 to TRBJ1-5; D might be TRBD1 (5 bases). CDR3 length: 14 residues. Germline CDR1 and CDR2: SNHLY and FYNNEI. The germline V and J ends were trimmed by 6 bases and 7 bases, with 16 bases remaining between them. CDR3 DNA sequence: TGTGCCAGCAGCTTCAAGGGGAATGGCCAGCCCCAGCATTTT. Translating it yields CASSFKGNGQPQHF.

The CDR3 bases are TGTGCCAGCAGTTATTTCCCCGAGAAAGGCTACGAGCAGTACTTC. Translating it yields CASSYFPEKGYEQYF. The chain is built from TRBV6-6 and TRBJ2-7; D call uncertain. The CDR3 sequence is 15 residues long. Trimming shortened V by 3 bases and J by 3 bases, and 15 bases separated the two germline ends. Looked up from germline, CDR1 is MNHNY and CDR2 is SVGAGI (reference sequence).